This T cell receptor (beta chain) originates from a study of blood T cell repertoires in COVID-19. TCRdb's copy holds only in-frame clones and misses some; the assay was immunoSEQ multiplex PCR. The table records 150,000 or so clones, approximately 80% of them present only once. The V gene's germline CDR1 is GTSNPN and CDR2 SVGIG (reference sequence). Trimming shortened V by 8 bases and J by 0 bases, and 11 bases separated the two germline ends. The CDR3 loop spans 13 amino acids. The sequence derives from a man aged 50 to 60 who had recovered from COVID-19. The chain employs TRBV30 and TRBJ2-1; D is possibly TRBD1 (5 bases). The sequenced material came from PBMCs or T cells enriched from blood (not recorded which). CDR3 nucleotide sequence: TGTGCCGCCGGCAGGGTCTCCTACAATGAGCAGTTCTTC. Amino acid sequence: CAAGRVSYNEQFF.